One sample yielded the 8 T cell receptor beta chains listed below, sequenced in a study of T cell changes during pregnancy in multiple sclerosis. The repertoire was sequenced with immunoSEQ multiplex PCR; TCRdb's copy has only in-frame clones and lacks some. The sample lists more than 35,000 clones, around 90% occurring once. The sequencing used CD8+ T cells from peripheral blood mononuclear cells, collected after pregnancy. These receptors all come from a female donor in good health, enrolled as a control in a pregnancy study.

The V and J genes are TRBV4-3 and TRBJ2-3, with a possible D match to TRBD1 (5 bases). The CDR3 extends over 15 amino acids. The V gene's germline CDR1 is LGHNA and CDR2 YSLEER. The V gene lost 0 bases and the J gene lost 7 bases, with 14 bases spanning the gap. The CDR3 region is CASSQETGPGYTQYF. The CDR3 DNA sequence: TGCGCCAGCAGCCAAGAAACAGGACCTGGTTATACGCAGTATTTT.

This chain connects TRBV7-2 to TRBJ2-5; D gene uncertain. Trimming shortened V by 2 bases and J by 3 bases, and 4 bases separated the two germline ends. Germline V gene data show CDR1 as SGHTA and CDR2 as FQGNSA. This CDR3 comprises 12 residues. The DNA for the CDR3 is TGTGCCAGCAGCTTATCAGAAGAGACCCAGTACTTC. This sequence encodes CASSLSEETQYF.

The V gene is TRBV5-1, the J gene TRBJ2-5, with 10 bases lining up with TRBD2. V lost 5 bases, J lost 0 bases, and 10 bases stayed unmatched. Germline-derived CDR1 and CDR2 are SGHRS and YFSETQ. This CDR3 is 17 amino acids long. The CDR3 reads CASRASGGNRYQETQYF. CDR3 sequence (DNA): TGCGCCAGCAGGGCTAGCGGGGGAAACCGGTACCAAGAGACCCAGTACTTC.

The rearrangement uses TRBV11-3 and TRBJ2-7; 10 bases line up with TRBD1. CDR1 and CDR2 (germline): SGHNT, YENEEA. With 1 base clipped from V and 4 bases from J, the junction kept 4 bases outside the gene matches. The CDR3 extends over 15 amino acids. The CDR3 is CASSLGGTGVYEQYF. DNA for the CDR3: TGTGCCAGCAGCTTAGGAGGGACAGGGGTATACGAGCAGTACTTC.

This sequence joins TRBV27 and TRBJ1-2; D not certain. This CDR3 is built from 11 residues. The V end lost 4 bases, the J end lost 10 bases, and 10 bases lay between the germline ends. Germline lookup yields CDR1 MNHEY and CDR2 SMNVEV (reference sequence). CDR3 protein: CASSSGLAYTF. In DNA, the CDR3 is TGTGCCAGCAGTTCAGGTTTGGCCTACACCTTC.

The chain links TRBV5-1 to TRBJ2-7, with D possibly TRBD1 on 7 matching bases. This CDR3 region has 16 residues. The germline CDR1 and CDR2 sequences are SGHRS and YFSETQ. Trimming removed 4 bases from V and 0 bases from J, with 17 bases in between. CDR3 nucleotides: TGCGCCAGCAGCACTTGGGGCAGGGGGGACTCCTACGAGCAGTACTTC. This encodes CASSTWGRGDSYEQYF.

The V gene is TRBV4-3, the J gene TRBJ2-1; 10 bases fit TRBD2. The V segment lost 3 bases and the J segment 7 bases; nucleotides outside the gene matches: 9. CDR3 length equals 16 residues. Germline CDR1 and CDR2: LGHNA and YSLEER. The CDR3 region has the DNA TGCGCCAGCAGCCATCTCCTAGCGGGGGCCGGGAATGAGCAGTTCTTC. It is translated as CASSHLLAGAGNEQFF.

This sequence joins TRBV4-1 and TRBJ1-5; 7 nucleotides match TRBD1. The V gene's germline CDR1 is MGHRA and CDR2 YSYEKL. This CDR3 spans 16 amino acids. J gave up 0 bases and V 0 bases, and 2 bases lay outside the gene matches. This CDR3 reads CASSQEQGFSNQPQHF. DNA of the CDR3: TGCGCCAGCAGCCAAGAACAGGGGTTTAGCAATCAGCCCCAGCATTTT.